These T cell receptor beta chains were read from a single sample in a study of blood T cell repertoires in COVID-19. Produced via immunoSEQ multiplex PCR; TCRdb's table is partial and in-frame only. The sample includes approximately 190,000 clones, around 87% seen only once; the top ten take under 30%. The sample comprised PBMCs or T cells enriched from blood (not recorded which). The receptors were gathered from a woman in her thirties or forties in a cohort exposed to, infected with or recovered from COVID-19 (not recorded which). CDR3s include the opening cysteine and the closing phenylalanine or tryptophan. D genes are given only for firm matches. Expanded clones are given a class, and other clones once, few, many or no size at all.

D gene: TRBD2
V gene: TRBV7-9
clone size: .
J gene: TRBJ2-7
CDR3 protein: CASSPTPGGSTYF
CDR3 DNA: TGTGCCAGCAGCCCAACCCCGGGGGGGTCTACGTACTTC

D gene: .
V gene: TRBV5-1
clone size: few
J gene: TRBJ1-1
CDR3 protein: CASSPGHNTEAFF
CDR3 DNA: TGCGCCAGCAGTCCGGGACACAACACTGAAGCTTTCTTT

D gene: TRBD1
V gene: TRBV5-4
clone size: .
J gene: TRBJ1-2
CDR3 protein: CASSEDRLYGYTF
CDR3 DNA: TGTGCCAGCAGCGAGGACAGGCTCTATGGCTACACCTTC

D gene: .
V gene: TRBV27
clone size: .
J gene: TRBJ2-7
CDR3 protein: CASSVTTGPTYEQYF
CDR3 DNA: TGTGCCAGCAGTGTGACGACAGGTCCAACCTACGAGCAGTACTTC

D gene: .
V gene: TRBV5-1
clone size: .
J gene: TRBJ1-4
CDR3 protein: CASSLRTATNEKLFF
CDR3 DNA: TGCGCCAGCAGCTTGAGAACAGCAACTAATGAAAAACTGTTTTTT

D gene: .
V gene: TRBV5-1
clone size: .
J gene: TRBJ1-4
CDR3 protein: CASSQTQGGEKLFF
CDR3 DNA: TGCGCCAGCAGCCAGACTCAAGGGGGTGAAAAACTGTTTTTT

D gene: .
V gene: TRBV19
clone size: .
J gene: TRBJ1-2
CDR3 protein: CASSIGRRYTF
CDR3 DNA: TGTGCCAGTAGTATAGGGCGGCGCTACACCTTC

D gene: .
V gene: TRBV19
clone size: .
J gene: TRBJ2-7
CDR3 protein: CASSDRDNSYEQYF
CDR3 DNA: TGTGCCAGTAGTGACCGGGACAACTCCTACGAGCAGTACTTC

D gene: .
V gene: TRBV3-1/TRBV3-2
clone size: .
J gene: TRBJ1-6
CDR3 protein: CASSQDVDTPLHF
CDR3 DNA: TGTGCCAGCAGCCAAGATGTGGACACACCCCTCCACTTT

D gene: TRBD1
V gene: TRBV10-1
clone size: .
J gene: TRBJ1-5
CDR3 protein: CATGTGTSNQPQHF
CDR3 DNA: TGCGCCACCGGGACAGGGACCAGCAATCAGCCCCAGCATTTT

D gene: TRBD2
V gene: TRBV9
clone size: .
J gene: TRBJ2-1
CDR3 protein: CASSVGREQFF
CDR3 DNA: TGTGCCAGCAGCGTCGGGAGGGAGCAGTTCTTC

D gene: TRBD1
V gene: TRBV5-1
clone size: .
J gene: TRBJ1-1
CDR3 protein: CASSTDRDRVNTEAFF
CDR3 DNA: TGCGCCAGCAGCACGGACCGGGACAGGGTTAACACTGAAGCTTTCTTT

D gene: .
V gene: TRBV12-3/TRBV12-4
clone size: .
J gene: TRBJ1-1
CDR3 protein: CASTPRGAEAFF
CDR3 DNA: TGTGCCAGCACCCCAAGGGGCGCTGAAGCTTTCTTT

D gene: .
V gene: TRBV7-9
clone size: .
J gene: TRBJ2-5
CDR3 protein: CASSEMADFQETQYF
CDR3 DNA: TGTGCCAGCAGCGAGATGGCTGACTTTCAAGAGACCCAGTACTTC

D gene: .
V gene: TRBV18
clone size: .
J gene: TRBJ2-7
CDR3 protein: CASSKTRTYEQYF
CDR3 DNA: TGTGCCAGCTCAAAGACTAGAACCTACGAGCAGTACTTC

D gene: .
V gene: TRBV11-3
clone size: few
J gene: TRBJ2-7
CDR3 protein: CASSLTTLAYEQYF
CDR3 DNA: TGTGCCAGCAGCTTGACAACGTTGGCCTACGAGCAGTACTTC

D gene: TRBD1
V gene: TRBV27
clone size: .
J gene: TRBJ1-1
CDR3 protein: CASSSPGQVNTEAFF
CDR3 DNA: TGTGCCAGCAGTTCCCCGGGACAGGTGAACACTGAAGCTTTCTTT

D gene: TRBD1
V gene: TRBV10-2
clone size: .
J gene: TRBJ1-1
CDR3 protein: CASRGDREAFF
CDR3 DNA: TGCGCCAGCAGAGGGGACAGGGAAGCTTTCTTT

D gene: TRBD1
V gene: TRBV30
clone size: .
J gene: TRBJ1-2
CDR3 protein: CAWNPGGTGFYGYTF
CDR3 DNA: TGTGCCTGGAACCCGGGTGGGACAGGGTTCTATGGCTACACCTTC

D gene: .
V gene: TRBV5-4
clone size: .
J gene: TRBJ1-1
CDR3 protein: CASSSNPGMMNTEAFF
CDR3 DNA: TGTGCCAGCAGCTCTAACCCGGGGATGATGAACACTGAAGCTTTCTTT

D gene: .
V gene: TRBV6-2/TRBV6-3
clone size: .
J gene: TRBJ2-7
CDR3 protein: CASSRRTQPYEQYF
CDR3 DNA: TGTGCCAGCAGTCGAAGGACTCAACCCTACGAGCAGTACTTC

D gene: .
V gene: TRBV5-1
clone size: .
J gene: TRBJ2-1
CDR3 protein: CASSSATLARSYNEQFF
CDR3 DNA: TGCGCCAGCAGCTCCGCCACCCTAGCGCGCTCCTACAATGAGCAGTTCTTC

D gene: TRBD1
V gene: TRBV6-5
clone size: .
J gene: TRBJ1-1
CDR3 protein: CASRSGGGEAFF
CDR3 DNA: TGTGCCAGCAGGTCAGGGGGTGGTGAAGCTTTCTTT

D gene: .
V gene: TRBV28
clone size: .
J gene: TRBJ2-7
CDR3 protein: CASSLTGVGEQYF
CDR3 DNA: TGTGCCAGCAGTTTAACAGGAGTCGGGGAGCAGTACTTC

D gene: .
V gene: TRBV19
clone size: .
J gene: TRBJ1-3
CDR3 protein: CASSFAGSGNTIYF
CDR3 DNA: TGTGCCAGTAGTTTCGCGGGCTCTGGAAACACCATATATTTT

D gene: TRBD1
V gene: TRBV29-1
clone size: .
J gene: TRBJ1-1
CDR3 protein: CSVEGDRGLNTEAFF
CDR3 DNA: TGCAGCGTGGAAGGAGACAGGGGGCTCAACACTGAAGCTTTCTTT

D gene: .
V gene: TRBV24-1
clone size: .
J gene: TRBJ2-1
CDR3 protein: CATSDFGEINEQFF
CDR3 DNA: TGTGCCACCAGTGATTTCGGGGAAATCAATGAGCAGTTCTTC

D gene: .
V gene: TRBV4-1
clone size: .
J gene: TRBJ1-3
CDR3 protein: CASSQESRGNGNTIYF
CDR3 DNA: TGCGCCAGCAGCCAAGAATCGAGAGGGAATGGAAACACCATATATTTT

D gene: TRBD1
V gene: TRBV4-3
clone size: few
J gene: TRBJ1-2
CDR3 protein: CASSPSGTATYGYTF
CDR3 DNA: TGCGCCAGCAGCCCATCCGGGACAGCCACTTATGGCTACACCTTC

D gene: TRBD1
V gene: TRBV27
clone size: .
J gene: TRBJ2-3
CDR3 protein: CASSHGQGTDTQYF
CDR3 DNA: TGTGCCAGCAGTCACGGACAGGGCACAGATACGCAGTATTTT

D gene: .
V gene: TRBV19
clone size: .
J gene: TRBJ1-1
CDR3 protein: CASIPRAEMNTEAFF
CDR3 DNA: TGTGCCAGTATCCCGCGGGCGGAAATGAACACTGAAGCTTTCTTT

D gene: .
V gene: TRBV6-1
clone size: .
J gene: TRBJ1-2
CDR3 protein: CASSEGGVGGYTF
CDR3 DNA: TGTGCCAGCAGTGAAGGCGGGGTTGGCGGCTACACCTTC

D gene: TRBD1
V gene: TRBV5-4
clone size: .
J gene: TRBJ1-1
CDR3 protein: CASRQLTGGWTEAFF
CDR3 DNA: TGTGCCAGCAGGCAGTTGACAGGGGGCTGGACTGAAGCTTTCTTT

D gene: .
V gene: TRBV10-2
clone size: .
J gene: TRBJ1-5
CDR3 protein: CARCGGEGARVGQPQHF
CDR3 DNA: TGCGCCCGCTGTGGGGGGGAGGGTGCCAGGGTCGGGCAGCCCCAGCATTTT